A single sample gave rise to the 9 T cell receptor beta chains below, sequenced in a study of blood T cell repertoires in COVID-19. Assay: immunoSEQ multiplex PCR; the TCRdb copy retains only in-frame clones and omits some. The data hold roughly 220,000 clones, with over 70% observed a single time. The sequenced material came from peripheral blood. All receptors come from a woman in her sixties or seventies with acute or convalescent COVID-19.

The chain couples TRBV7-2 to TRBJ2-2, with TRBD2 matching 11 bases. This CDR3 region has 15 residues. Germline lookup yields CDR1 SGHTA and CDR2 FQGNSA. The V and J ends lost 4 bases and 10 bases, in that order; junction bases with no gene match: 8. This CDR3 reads CASSYTSGSFVELFF. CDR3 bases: TGTGCCAGCAGCTATACTAGCGGGAGCTTTGTGGAGCTGTTTTTT.

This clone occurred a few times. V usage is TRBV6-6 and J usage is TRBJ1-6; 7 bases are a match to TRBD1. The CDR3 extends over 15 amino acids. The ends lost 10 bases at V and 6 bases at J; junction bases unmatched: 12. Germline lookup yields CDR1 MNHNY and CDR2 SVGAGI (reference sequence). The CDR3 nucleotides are TGTGCCACCGCACTCCGGGACAGCTTTAATTCACCCCTCCACTTT. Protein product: CATALRDSFNSPLHF.

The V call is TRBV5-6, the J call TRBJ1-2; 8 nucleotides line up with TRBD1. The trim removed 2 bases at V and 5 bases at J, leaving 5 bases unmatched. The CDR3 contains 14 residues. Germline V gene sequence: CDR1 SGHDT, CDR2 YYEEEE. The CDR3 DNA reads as TGTGCCAGCAGCTTCCGGGACAGGTCTTATGGCTACACCTTC. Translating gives CASSFRDRSYGYTF.

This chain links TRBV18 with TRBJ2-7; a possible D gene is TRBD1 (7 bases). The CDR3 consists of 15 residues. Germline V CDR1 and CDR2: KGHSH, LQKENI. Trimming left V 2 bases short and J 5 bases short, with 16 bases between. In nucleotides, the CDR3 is TGTGCCAGCTCACCAGGGGCAGGGGGGCAGGACGAGCAGTACTTC. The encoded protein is CASSPGAGGQDEQYF. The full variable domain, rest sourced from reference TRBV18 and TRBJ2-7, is NAGVMQNPRHLVRRRGQEARLRCSPMKGHSHVYWYRQLPEEGLKFMVYLQKENIIDESGMPKERFSAEFPKEGPSILRIQQVVRGDSAAYFCASSPGAGGQDEQYFGPGTRLTVT.

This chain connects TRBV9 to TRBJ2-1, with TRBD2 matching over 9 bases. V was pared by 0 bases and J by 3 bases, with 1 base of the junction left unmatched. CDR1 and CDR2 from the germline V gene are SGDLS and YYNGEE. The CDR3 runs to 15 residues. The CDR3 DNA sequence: TGTGCCAGCAGCGTAGAAGCGGGAGGCTACAATGAGCAGTTCTTC. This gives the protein CASSVEAGGYNEQFF. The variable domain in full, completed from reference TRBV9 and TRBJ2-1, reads DSGVTQTPKHLITATGQRVTLRCSPRSGDLSVYWYQQSLDQGLQFLIQYYNGEERAKGNILERFSAQQFPDLHSELNLSSLELGDSALYFCASSVEAGGYNEQFFGPGTRLTVL.

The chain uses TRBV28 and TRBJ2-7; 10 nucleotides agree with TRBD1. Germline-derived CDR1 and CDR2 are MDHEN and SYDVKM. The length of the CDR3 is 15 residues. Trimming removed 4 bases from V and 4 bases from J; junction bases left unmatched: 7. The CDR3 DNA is TGTGCCAGCAGTTACCCGGGACAGGGGTTATACGAGCAGTACTTC. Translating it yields CASSYPGQGLYEQYF.

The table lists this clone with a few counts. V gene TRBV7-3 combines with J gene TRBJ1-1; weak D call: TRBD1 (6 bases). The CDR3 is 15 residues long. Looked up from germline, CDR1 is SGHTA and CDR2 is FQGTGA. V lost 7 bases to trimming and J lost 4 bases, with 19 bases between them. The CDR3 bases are TGTGCCAGCACCCCCGACCACAGGGTTGGCACTGAAGCTTTCTTT. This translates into CASTPDHRVGTEAFF.

DNA for the CDR3: TGTGCCAGCTCCCCCACTAGCGGCAATGAGCAGTTCTTC. It specifies CASSPTSGNEQFF. The chain employs TRBV18 and TRBJ2-1; 8 bases are a match to TRBD2. CDR3 length equals 13 residues. The germline V gene has CDR1 KGHSH and CDR2 LQKENI. The trim removed 6 bases at V and 6 bases at J, leaving 4 bases unmatched.

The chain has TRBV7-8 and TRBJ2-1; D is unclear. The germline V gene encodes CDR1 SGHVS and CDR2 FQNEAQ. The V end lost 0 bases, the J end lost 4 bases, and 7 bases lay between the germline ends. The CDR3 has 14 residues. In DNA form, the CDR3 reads TGTGCCAGCAGCTTAGCGCAACTGTACAATGAGCAGTTCTTC. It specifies CASSLAQLYNEQFF.